Listed here are 22 T cell receptor beta chains from one sample, sequenced in a study of lymphopenia after photon versus proton radiotherapy. Method: immunoSEQ multiplex PCR; TCRdb's copy keeps in-frame clones and lacks some. This table has approximately 53,000 clones, about 92% appearing once. The sequences come from peripheral blood, collected from a patient treated with photon-based radiotherapy. These receptors originate from a middle-aged woman with cholangiocarcinoma.

The rearrangement joins TRBV18 to TRBJ2-5; TRBD2 aligns across 8 bases. J lost 4 bases, V lost 3 bases, and 10 bases had no gene match. CDR3 size: 16 residues. Germline V gene sequence: CDR1 KGHSH, CDR2 LQKENI. The CDR3 DNA follows: TGTGCCAGCTCACCGACCGGGCGGGGGGCCTCAGAGACCCAGTACTTC. As protein: CASSPTGRGASETQYF. The full variable domain, rest sourced from reference TRBV18 and TRBJ2-5, is NAGVMQNPRHLVRRRGQEARLRCSPMKGHSHVYWYRQLPEEGLKFMVYLQKENIIDESGMPKERFSAEFPKEGPSILRIQQVVRGDSAAYFCASSPTGRGASETQYFGPGTRLLVL.

This clone has just one count. The chain carries TRBV6-5 and TRBJ2-7; D is possibly TRBD2 (6 bases). Germline V lookup: CDR1 MNHEY, CDR2 SVGAGI. V gave up 6 bases and J gave up 6 bases, with 18 bases separating them. The CDR3 has 14 amino acids. CDR3 sequence reads: CASRKSGGDGEQYF. CDR3 bases: TGTGCCAGCAGGAAAAGTGGCGGGGATGGCGAGCAGTACTTC.

In the case of this clone: The same CDR3 arises from other DNA sequences in this sample as well. The rearrangement links TRBV9 to TRBJ2-7, with 8 bases lining up with TRBD1. The CDR3 runs 14 residues. V was pared by 0 bases and J by 3 bases, with 2 bases of the junction left unmatched. Germline V gene sequence: CDR1 SGDLS, CDR2 YYNGEE. CDR3 protein: CASSVATGGYEQYF. The CDR3 coding sequence is TGTGCCAGCAGCGTAGCTACAGGGGGCTACGAGCAGTACTTC.

The chain uses TRBV27 and TRBJ2-5; weak D call: TRBD1 (5 bases). Trimming took off 2 bases at V and 4 bases at J, with 8 bases between the two ends. There are 13 residues in the CDR3. Germline V gene lookup returns CDR1 MNHEY and CDR2 SMNVEV (reference sequence). CDR3: CASSLQGAETQYF. The DNA of the CDR3 is TGTGCCAGCAGTTTACAGGGTGCAGAGACCCAGTACTTC.

This clone was observed once. The gene calls are TRBV7-2 and TRBJ1-1; unclear D gene. Trimming left V 5 bases short and J 0 bases short, with 16 bases between. CDR1 and CDR2 from the germline V gene are SGHTA and FQGNSA. The CDR3 spans 16 residues. CDR3 nucleotides: TGTGCCAGCAGCGAGACGCGATGGTCTCTGAACACTGAAGCTTTCTTT. Its protein is CASSETRWSLNTEAFF.

V is TRBV28 and J is TRBJ2-7, with 8 nucleotides matching TRBD1. The germline CDR1 and CDR2 sequences are MDHEN and SYDVKM. V lost 6 bases and J lost 2; bases outside the gene matches: 18. This CDR3 has 18 amino acids. CDR3 sequence (DNA): TGTGCCAGCAGACTCCCCTCAGGGGGCGAAACTATAACCTACGAGCAGTACTTC. Translated, it gives CASRLPSGGETITYEQYF.

The chain combines TRBV5-1 with TRBJ1-1; perhaps TRBD1 as D (5 bases). From germline, CDR1 is SGHRS and CDR2 YFSETQ. V was trimmed by 0 bases and J by 7 bases, leaving 19 bases between them. CDR3 length: 16 residues. CDR3 nucleotides: TGCGCCAGCAGCTTGGTGGGGGACCCGCCTTCCCTTGAAGCTTTCTTT. Amino acid sequence: CASSLVGDPPSLEAFF.

V and J are TRBV9 and TRBJ2-2; 8 bases align to TRBD1. The CDR3 runs to 18 residues. Germline CDR1 and CDR2: SGDLS and YYNGEE. With V trimmed by 1 base and J by 3 bases, 11 bases remained unmatched. As DNA, the CDR3 is TGTGCCAGCAGCGTACTTTCTATTGGACAGGGTTACACCGGGGAGCTGTTTTTT. It yields the protein CASSVLSIGQGYTGELFF.

The rearrangement joins TRBV21-1 to TRBJ2-4; no check of the table's D call, TRBD2, against the DNA was made. TRBV21-1 is classified as a pseudogene. This CDR3 region has 15 residues. CDR3 amino acids: CASSKKGLDKNIQYF. CDR3 coding DNA: TGTGCCAGCAGCAAAAAGGGACTAGACAAAAACATTCAGTACTTC.

This sequence joins TRBV28 and TRBJ1-5; D may be TRBD1 (5 bases). Germline assignment: CDR1 MDHEN and CDR2 SYDVKM. The CDR3 has 14 amino acids. V was pared by 6 bases and J by 0 bases, with 9 bases between. CDR3 protein: CASRQVFSNQPQHF. CDR3 DNA: TGTGCCAGCAGACAGGTCTTTAGCAATCAGCCCCAGCATTTT.

This clone showed up just once. V usage is TRBV2 and J usage is TRBJ1-3; maybe TRBD1 (5 bases). The CDR3 extends over 14 amino acids. Germline CDR1 reads SNHLY; CDR2 reads FYNNEI. The V and J ends lost 6 bases and 4 bases respectively, with 13 bases between them. DNA for the CDR3: TGTGCCAGCAGGGCCGGGACGGACGGAAACACCATATATTTT. Translated, it gives CASRAGTDGNTIYF.

This clone was seen just once. V is TRBV7-6 and J is TRBJ1-3; D remains ambiguous. V dropped 1 base and J dropped 3 bases, with 7 bases sitting between them. This CDR3 is built from 14 residues. Germline V gene data show CDR1 as SGHVS and CDR2 as FNYEAQ. As DNA, the CDR3 is TGTGCCAGCAGCTTAGAACCTTTTGGAAACACCATATATTTT. Translating it yields CASSLEPFGNTIYF.

The rearrangement uses TRBV29-1 and TRBJ2-4; 13 nucleotides match TRBD2. The germline V gene encodes CDR1 SQVTM and CDR2 ANQGSEA. The length of the CDR3 is 17 residues. J lost 8 bases, V lost 3 bases, and 13 bases had no gene match. CDR3 nucleotide sequence: TGCAGCGTTGATAAGGGACTAGCGGGGTCAACTGGGGACATTCAGTACTTC. Translation: CSVDKGLAGSTGDIQYF.

This clone is a singleton in its sample. The J gene is TRBJ1-2, the V gene TRBV30; no definite D call. The germline V gene has CDR1 GTSNPN and CDR2 SVGIG (reference sequence). The CDR3 has 12 amino acids. V dropped 7 bases and J dropped 4 bases, with 13 bases sitting between them. In DNA, the CDR3 is TGTGCCTTAGCTCCGGAGATCTATGGCTACACCTTC. It codes for CALAPEIYGYTF.

V gene TRBV6-5 combines with J gene TRBJ2-3, with D perhaps matching TRBD2 (6 bases). CDR3 size: 15 residues. V was pared by 5 bases and J by 2 bases, with 14 bases between. Per the germline V gene, CDR1 is MNHEY and CDR2 is SVGAGI. The CDR3 DNA sequence: TGTGCCAGCAGTCCACCACCGGGACTCACAGATACGCAGTATTTT. It codes for CASSPPPGLTDTQYF.

The chain uses TRBV4-1 and TRBJ2-1, with D unclear. With 4 bases removed from V and 1 base from J, the gap between germline ends came to 17 bases. CDR1 is MGHRA, CDR2 YSYEKL, per germline. The CDR3 contains 17 residues. The CDR3 is CASSPPADLGSYNEQFF. The CDR3 DNA reads TGCGCCAGCAGCCCTCCGGCCGATTTAGGATCCTACAATGAGCAGTTCTTC.

This sequence joins TRBV20-1 and TRBJ1-6; D call uncertain. V was trimmed by 6 bases and J by 7 bases, leaving 7 bases between them. In germline, CDR1 is DFQATT, CDR2 SNEGSKA (reference sequence). This CDR3 region has 11 residues. The CDR3 sequence is CSAWNNSPLHF. The CDR3 nucleotides read TGCAGTGCCTGGAACAATTCACCCCTCCACTTT.

The chain carries TRBV7-2 and TRBJ1-6; the D is unclear. CDR1 SGHTA and CDR2 FQGNSA come from the germline V gene. CDR3 length equals 14 residues. Trimming removed 4 bases at V and 3 bases at J, with 7 bases between. CDR3 sequence (DNA): TGTGCCAGCAGCTCACCTAACTATAATTCACCCCTCCACTTT. It codes for CASSSPNYNSPLHF.

V and J are TRBV4-1 and TRBJ1-1; D is ambiguous. Between the trimmed V and J ends, which lost 4 bases and 0 bases, there was a span of 15 bases. The CDR3 covers 16 residues. CDR1 is MGHRA, CDR2 YSYEKL, per germline. The CDR3 coding sequence is TGCGCCAGCAGCCCCATGGGCCCTATAATGAACACTGAAGCTTTCTTT. Amino acids: CASSPMGPIMNTEAFF.

V gene TRBV7-9 combines with J gene TRBJ2-1; possible D gene TRBD1, 6 bases. CDR3 length: 15 residues. V was shortened by 0 bases and J by 7 bases, with 13 bases between the two germline ends. CDR1 is SEHNR, CDR2 FQNEAQ, per germline (reference sequence). The CDR3: CASSLAGARVNEQFF. The CDR3 DNA sequence: TGTGCCAGCAGCTTAGCGGGGGCGCGGGTAAATGAGCAGTTCTTC.

This sequence joins TRBV7-3 and TRBJ1-2, with 9 bases aligning to TRBD1. Germline V gene lookup returns CDR1 SGHTA and CDR2 FQGTGA. V trimming: 5 bases; J trimming: 8 bases; junction bases outside the gene matches: 6. The CDR3 runs to 13 residues. The CDR3, as DNA: TGTGCCAGCAGCGTGGACAGGGGACAGGGCTACACCTTC. It specifies CASSVDRGQGYTF.

The chain joins TRBV9 to TRBJ2-1, with TRBD1 identical over 7 bases. Trimming took 3 bases from V and 3 from J; bases not matched to a gene: 6. From germline, CDR1 is SGDLS and CDR2 YYNGEE. This CDR3 is built from 15 residues. This CDR3 is CASSARDRVYNEQFF. As DNA, the CDR3 is TGTGCCAGCAGCGCCCGGGACAGAGTCTACAATGAGCAGTTCTTC.